Listed here are 18 T cell receptor beta chains from one sample, sequenced in a study of blood T cell repertoires in COVID-19. Measured with immunoSEQ multiplex PCR; TCRdb has only the in-frame clones, and not every one. The data show some 66,000 clones, with about 91% seen just once and approximately 7.5% held by the top ten. Input material: peripheral blood. These receptors came from a human donor in a cohort sampled during active COVID-19.

The chain joins TRBV4-1 to TRBJ1-5, with a weak D call TRBD1 (5 bases). V was trimmed by 0 bases and J by 4 bases, leaving 13 bases between them. This CDR3 has 16 residues. From germline, CDR1 is MGHRA and CDR2 YSYEKL. The CDR3 nucleotides are TGCGCCAGCAGCCAAGAGGGACCCGGGGGTAATCAGCCCCAGCATTTT. It codes for CASSQEGPGGNQPQHF.

V and J are TRBV7-2 and TRBJ2-5, with a weak D call TRBD1 (6 bases). Per germline, CDR1 SGHTA and CDR2 FQGNSA. The CDR3 contains 14 residues. V lost 5 bases, J lost 4 bases, and 14 bases lay in between. The CDR3 DNA is TGTGCCAGCAGCCTCTACGGACAGTTAGAGACCCAGTACTTC. Amino acids: CASSLYGQLETQYF. Based on the CDR3 plus reference TRBV7-2 and TRBJ2-5, the full variable domain is GAGVSQSPSNKVTEKGKDVELRCDPISGHTALYWYRQSLGQGLEFLIYFQGNSAPDKSGLPSDRFSAERTGGSVSTLTIQRTQQEDSAVYLCASSLYGQLETQYFGPGTRLLVL.

In DNA form, the CDR3 reads TGCGCCAGCAGTGAGTCGGTCAGGGCTGGCACCGGGGAGCTGTTTTTT. Amino acid sequence: CASSESVRAGTGELFF. The rearrangement links TRBV10-1 to TRBJ2-2, with D maybe TRBD1 (5 bases). With 0 bases removed from V and 4 bases from J, the gap between germline ends came to 12 bases. CDR1 WNHNN and CDR2 SYGVQD come from the germline V gene (reference sequence). This CDR3 has 16 residues.

The rearrangement joins TRBV2 to TRBJ2-5, with a weak D call TRBD1 (6 bases). V lost 8 bases and J lost 4, with 17 bases in between. The CDR3 extends over 14 amino acids. Germline values: CDR1 SNHLY, CDR2 FYNNEI. CDR3 sequence: CASRRENRVETQYF. CDR3 DNA: TGTGCCAGCCGTCGAGAGAACAGGGTAGAGACCCAGTACTTC.

The chain combines TRBV3-1 (or the pseudogene TRBV3-2) with TRBJ1-2; 8 nucleotides line up with TRBD1. The CDR3 covers 14 residues. Germline CDR1 reads LGHDT; CDR2 reads YNNKEL (reference sequence). The junction had 0 bases not matched to a gene; V was cut back by 1 base and J by 2 bases. Written as DNA, the CDR3 is TGTGCCAGCAGCCAAGGGACAGGGAACTATGGCTACACCTTC. This codes for CASSQGTGNYGYTF.

The chain combines TRBV7-2 with TRBJ1-1, with TRBD1 matching 9 bases. V lost 1 base, J lost 8 bases, and 2 bases stayed unmatched. Germline V gives CDR1 SGHTA, CDR2 FQGNSA. CDR3 length: 13 residues. CDR3 in amino acids: CASSLVTGGEAFF. The DNA of the CDR3 is TGTGCCAGCAGCTTAGTGACAGGGGGGGAAGCTTTCTTT.

The chain employs TRBV2 and TRBJ2-3; no clear D. CDR1 is SNHLY and CDR2 is FYNNEI in the germline V gene. The CDR3 has 15 amino acids. Trimming left V 5 bases short and J 0 bases short, with 12 bases between. The CDR3 is CASSPQQLSTDTQYF. Written as DNA, the CDR3 is TGTGCCAGCAGTCCACAGCAGCTGAGCACAGATACGCAGTATTTT. The whole variable domain, filled in from reference TRBV2 and TRBJ2-3, reads EPEVTQTPSHQVTQMGQEVILRCVPISNHLYFYWYRQILGQKVEFLVSFYNNEISEKSEIFDDQFSVERPDGSNFTLKIRSTKLEDSAMYFCASSPQQLSTDTQYFGPGTRLTVL.

This clone was seen repeatedly, ten times or more. The chain couples TRBV5-4 to TRBJ1-2; 7 bases are a match to TRBD1. Germline-derived CDR1 and CDR2 are SGHNT and YYREEE (reference sequence). The CDR3 is 15 residues long. V dropped 4 bases and J dropped 2; count of bases not matched to a gene: 8. DNA of the CDR3: TGTGCCAGCAGCCAACAGGGGTCCCCCAACTATGGCTACACCTTC. Amino acids: CASSQQGSPNYGYTF.

The chain combines TRBV3-1 (or the pseudogene TRBV3-2) with TRBJ1-6; possibly TRBD1 for D (6 bases). Trimming took off 1 base at V and 7 bases at J, with 11 bases between the two ends. Germline V gene sequence: CDR1 LGHDT, CDR2 YNNKEL (reference sequence). CDR3 length: 15 residues. CDR3 sequence (DNA): TGTGCCAGCAGCCAAGGACAGGCCTTAAATTCACCCCTCCACTTT. Protein sequence: CASSQGQALNSPLHF.

The V gene is TRBV29-1, the J gene TRBJ1-1; D uncertain. The germline CDR1 and CDR2 sequences are SQVTM and ANQGSEA. The CDR3 length is 13 residues. V gave up 7 bases and J gave up 1 base, with 13 bases separating them. In nucleotides, the CDR3 is TGCAGCGCCCACAGAGATCAGAACACTGAAGCTTTCTTT. This encodes CSAHRDQNTEAFF.

The chain has TRBV13 and TRBJ1-6; 8 nucleotides match TRBD1. The CDR3 runs 15 residues. From germline, CDR1 is PRHDT and CDR2 FYEKMQ (reference sequence). The V segment lost 7 bases and the J segment 9 bases; nucleotides outside the gene matches: 11. CDR3 coding DNA: TGTGCCAGCAACTACCAGGGGGCGCATGGTTCACCCCTCCACTTT. This codes for CASNYQGAHGSPLHF. The complete variable domain, with remaining parts taken from reference TRBV13 and TRBJ1-6, reads AAGVIQSPRHLIKEKRETATLKCYPIPRHDTVYWYQQGPGQDPQFLISFYEKMQSDKGSIPDRFSAQQFSDYHSELNMSSLELGDSALYFCASNYQGAHGSPLHFGNGTRLTVT.

The CDR3, as DNA: TGTGCCAGTAGTCCCCGACTGGGCGGAGGGGAGACCCAGTACTTC. Protein product: CASSPRLGGGETQYF. V usage is TRBV19 and J usage is TRBJ2-5, with a possible D match to TRBD2 (6 bases). V lost 5 bases to trimming and J lost 5 bases, with 18 bases between them. The CDR3 covers 15 residues. Germline CDR1 and CDR2: LNHDA and SQIVND (reference sequence).

This chain uses TRBV7-2 with TRBJ2-7, with 7 positions matching TRBD1. The CDR3 totals 15 residues. The V gene end was trimmed by 6 bases and the J gene end by 2 bases; junction bases not matched to a gene: 10. In germline, CDR1 is SGHTA, CDR2 FQGNSA. CDR3 region: CASRPNRDSTYEQYF. The CDR3 DNA reads TGTGCCAGCAGACCTAACCGGGACAGCACCTACGAGCAGTACTTC. Full variable domain (rest looked up from reference TRBV7-2 and TRBJ2-7): GAGVSQSPSNKVTEKGKDVELRCDPISGHTALYWYRQSLGQGLEFLIYFQGNSAPDKSGLPSDRFSAERTGGSVSTLTIQRTQQEDSAVYLCASRPNRDSTYEQYFGPGTRLTVT.

The genes are TRBV5-1 and TRBJ2-5, with 7 bases fitting TRBD1. V lost 4 bases to trimming and J lost 3 bases; unmatched junction nucleotides: 3. Germline CDR1 reads SGHRS; CDR2 reads YFSETQ. There are 13 residues in the CDR3. CDR3 nucleotides: TGCGCCAGCAGCCGGGACAGTGAAGAGACCCAGTACTTC. It encodes CASSRDSEETQYF.

This chain uses TRBV6-5 with TRBJ1-2, with D perhaps TRBD1 (6 bases). Germline CDR1 and CDR2: MNHEY and SVGAGI. The CDR3 is made up of 14 amino acids. Between the trimmed V and J ends, which lost 10 bases and 2 bases, there was a span of 17 bases. CDR3 loop: CATPLWGLNYGYTF. In DNA form, the CDR3 reads TGTGCCACCCCTCTTTGGGGGCTGAACTATGGCTACACCTTC.

The V call is TRBV29-1, the J call TRBJ1-1; possibly TRBD1 for D (6 bases). This CDR3 has 11 amino acids. Trimming shortened V by 6 bases and J by 7 bases, and 12 bases separated the two germline ends. Germline V CDR1 and CDR2: SQVTM, ANQGSEA. CDR3 loop: CSVLRDIEAFF. CDR3 sequence (DNA): TGCAGCGTCCTCCGGGACATTGAAGCTTTCTTT.

J is TRBJ1-5 and V is TRBV6-5; D gene ambiguous. The CDR3 has 14 residues. V lost 6 bases and J lost 3, with 12 bases in between. The germline V gene has CDR1 MNHEY and CDR2 SVGAGI. Here the CDR3 reads CASRREGTNQPQHF. The CDR3 nucleotides read TGTGCCAGCAGACGGGAGGGTACCAATCAGCCCCAGCATTTT.

The V call is TRBV5-1, the J call TRBJ1-2; possibly TRBD1 for D (5 bases). The CDR3 runs 12 residues. Germline values: CDR1 SGHRS, CDR2 YFSETQ. Deletions cut 7 bases from V and 5 bases from J, with 12 bases between. The CDR3 DNA follows: TGCGCCAGCCGCGGCGGGGGATATGGCTACACCTTC. Protein: CASRGGGYGYTF. Variable domain in full (rest from reference TRBV5-1 and TRBJ1-2): KAGVTQTPRYLIKTRGQQVTLSCSPISGHRSVSWYQQTPGQGLQFLFEYFSETQRNKGNFPGRFSGRQFSNSRSEMNVSTLELGDSALYLCASRGGGYGYTFGSGTRLTVV.